One and the same sample provided the 23 T cell receptor beta chains below, sequenced in a study of blood T cell repertoires in COVID-19. Generated by immunoSEQ multiplex PCR, the TCRdb table keeps only in-frame clones and is missing some. The sample holds 150,000 to 200,000 clones, about 80% seen once. Material for sequencing was peripheral blood. All receptors come from a man between 60 and 70 years old with acute or convalescent COVID-19.

V gene TRBV15 combines with J gene TRBJ2-4, with 7 bases identical to TRBD1. Per germline, CDR1 LNHNV and CDR2 YYDKDF (reference sequence). The CDR3 loop spans 17 amino acids. Trimming took 2 bases from V and 0 from J; bases not matched to a gene: 7. CDR3 in DNA: TGTGCCACCAGCAGATCGGGACAGACACTAGCCAAAAACATTCAGTACTTC. Protein: CATSRSGQTLAKNIQYF.

V and J are TRBV6-5 and TRBJ1-1, with a tentative D call TRBD1 (5 bases). Germline loops: CDR1 MNHEY, CDR2 SVGAGI. V dropped 7 bases and J dropped 4 bases, with 19 bases sitting between them. This CDR3 region has 15 residues. CDR3 DNA: TGTGCCAGCAACGTGTTTGGGGGGTCGCCCACTGAAGCTTTCTTT. Residues: CASNVFGGSPTEAFF.

The genes are TRBV10-3 and TRBJ2-5; D is perhaps TRBD2 (5 bases). Germline V lookup: CDR1 ENHRY, CDR2 SYGVKD. The CDR3 runs to 15 residues. Trimming cost V 2 bases and J 3 bases, with 13 bases left between them. As DNA, the CDR3 is TGTGCCATCAGTGAGGCCGACGGGGAAAAAGAGACCCAGTACTTC. Residues: CAISEADGEKETQYF.

The rearrangement uses TRBV7-2 and TRBJ2-3; 8 bases align to TRBD2. The V gene end was trimmed by 2 bases and the J gene end by 7 bases; junction bases not matched to a gene: 11. The CDR3 contains 16 residues. Per germline, CDR1 SGHTA and CDR2 FQGNSA. The CDR3 coding sequence is TGTGCCAGCAGCTTACCCCGGGGGGGCCGGTCAAATACGCAGTATTTT. Its translation: CASSLPRGGRSNTQYF.

The V call is TRBV10-1, the J call TRBJ2-3, with D possibly matching TRBD1 (6 bases). Trimming cost V 3 bases and J 4 bases, with 8 bases left between them. The CDR3 is 13 amino acids. The germline CDR1 and CDR2 sequences are WNHNN and SYGVQD (reference sequence). CDR3 nucleotide sequence: TGCGCCAGCAGTGAAAAGGGGGCAGATACGCAGTATTTT. Translating gives CASSEKGADTQYF.

This clone has a handful of counts. V and J are TRBV11-3 and TRBJ2-1, with D perhaps TRBD1 (6 bases). V was cut by 5 bases and J by 5 bases, with 13 bases left in between. The CDR3 is 14 amino acids. Germline CDR1 and CDR2: SGHNT and YENEEA. As DNA, the CDR3 is TGTGCCAGCAGCACAACAGACAGGAACAATGAGCAGTTCTTC. Translation gives CASSTTDRNNEQFF.

The genes are TRBV6-5 and TRBJ1-5; 7 bases map to TRBD1. The CDR3 consists of 15 residues. From germline, CDR1 is MNHEY and CDR2 SVGAGI. J was trimmed by 6 bases and V by 6 bases; bases with no gene match: 11. The DNA of the CDR3 is TGTGCCAGCAGGGCGGCCAGGGGGAGAAGTCAGCCCCAGCATTTT. Its translation is CASRAARGRSQPQHF.

The chain is built from TRBV4-1 and TRBJ1-6; no reliable D call. With 1 base removed from V and 10 bases from J, the gap between germline ends came to 8 bases. Germline lookup yields CDR1 MGHRA and CDR2 YSYEKL. CDR3 length: 13 amino acids. This chain's CDR3 is CASSQVSLSPLHF. The CDR3 DNA reads TGCGCCAGCAGCCAAGTTTCCCTCTCACCCCTCCACTTT.

This sequence joins TRBV7-3 and TRBJ1-1; D is possibly TRBD1 (5 bases). The CDR3 consists of 15 residues. V lost 0 bases and J 5 bases, leaving 13 bases between the germline ends. Germline-derived CDR1 and CDR2 are SGHTA and FQGTGA. Here the CDR3 reads CASSLTTGPMTEAFF. Written as DNA, the CDR3 is TGTGCCAGCAGCTTAACCACAGGCCCCATGACTGAAGCTTTCTTT.

The chain combines TRBV6-5 with TRBJ2-1; TRBD2 is a possible D gene (6 bases). V lost 8 bases, J lost 4 bases, and 15 bases lay in between. The CDR3 is 14 amino acids. CDR1 is MNHEY, CDR2 SVGAGI, per germline. The CDR3 bases are TGTGCCAGCTTGGAGGCTAGCGAGTACAATGAGCAGTTCTTC. It translates to CASLEASEYNEQFF.

This clone was counted between two and nine times. The chain carries TRBV2 and TRBJ2-7; TRBD2 agrees at 12 bases. The CDR3 totals 14 residues. V lost 7 bases and J lost 2; bases outside the gene matches: 3. The germline V gene has CDR1 SNHLY and CDR2 FYNNEI. In DNA, the CDR3 is TGTGCCAGCACTAGCGGGAGGGAGCCCTACGAGCAGTACTTC. Protein: CASTSGREPYEQYF.

The chain has TRBV3-1 (or the pseudogene TRBV3-2) and TRBJ2-7, with a tentative D call TRBD1 (6 bases). Trimming cost V 4 bases and J 2 bases, with 21 bases left between them. The CDR3 runs to 17 residues. Germline V CDR1 and CDR2: LGHDT, YNNKEL (reference sequence). CDR3: CASSPHLDSFSPYEQYF. The DNA of the CDR3 is TGTGCCAGCAGCCCCCACCTGGACAGTTTCTCCCCCTACGAGCAGTACTTC.

This clone was detected only once. The rearrangement links TRBV10-2 to TRBJ2-6, with 10 bases identical to TRBD2. This CDR3 region has 16 residues. J gave up 1 base and V 8 bases, and 5 bases lay outside the gene matches. The germline gives CDR1 WSHSY, CDR2 SAAADI. The CDR3 reads CASGLAGDSGANVLTF. The CDR3 bases are TGCGCCAGCGGGCTAGCGGGAGATTCTGGGGCCAACGTCCTGACTTTC.

The chain uses TRBV24-1 and TRBJ2-5; 9 nucleotides line up with TRBD1. Trimming removed 4 bases from V and 5 bases from J; junction bases left unmatched: 4. Germline loops: CDR1 KGHDR, CDR2 SFDVKD. CDR3 size: 14 residues. This chain's CDR3 is CATSEGQGRETQYF. Here the CDR3 DNA reads TGTGCCACCAGTGAGGGACAGGGTCGGGAGACCCAGTACTTC.

The chain is built from TRBV10-2 and TRBJ2-5; no clear D. Trimming removed 7 bases from V and 4 bases from J, with 13 bases in between. Germline V gene sequence: CDR1 WSHSY, CDR2 SAAADI. The CDR3 is 13 amino acids. The CDR3 reads CASNLRRGETQYF. DNA of the CDR3: TGCGCCAGCAATCTGAGAAGAGGAGAGACCCAGTACTTC.

The rearrangement joins TRBV3-1 (or the pseudogene TRBV3-2) to TRBJ1-6, with TRBD1 as a possible D gene (5 bases). Germline loops: CDR1 LGHDT, CDR2 YNNKEL (reference sequence). CDR3 length: 15 residues. V lost 0 bases and J 8 bases, leaving 11 bases between the germline ends. This chain's CDR3 is CASSQDTRVDSPLHF. The CDR3 region has the DNA TGTGCCAGCAGCCAAGATACCAGGGTCGATTCACCCCTCCACTTT.

In its sample, this clone was seen once. This CDR3 is CASKVAGGYEQYF. CDR3 in DNA: TGTGCCAGTAAGGTAGCGGGAGGATACGAGCAGTACTTC. The chain couples TRBV19 to TRBJ2-7; 10 bases agree with TRBD2. Germline lookup yields CDR1 LNHDA and CDR2 SQIVND (reference sequence). The CDR3 consists of 13 residues. Trimming at V came to 7 bases and at J to 4 bases, leaving 4 bases not matched to a gene.

CDR3 residues: CASSGAGVGEQFF. CDR3 nucleotides: TGTGCCAGCAGCGGAGCGGGAGTCGGTGAGCAGTTCTTC. This chain links TRBV12-3 or TRBV12-4 with TRBJ2-1; 8 bases map to TRBD2. This CDR3 region has 13 residues. With V trimmed by 6 bases and J by 9 bases, 7 bases remained unmatched.

The chain uses TRBV29-1 and TRBJ1-1; a possible D gene is TRBD1 (5 bases). The CDR3 is 13 residues long. Germline loops: CDR1 SQVTM, CDR2 ANQGSEA. With 7 bases removed from V and 0 bases from J, the gap between germline ends came to 12 bases. The CDR3 spells CSALTDMNTEAFF. CDR3 in DNA: TGCAGCGCGCTGACAGACATGAACACTGAAGCTTTCTTT.

The chain links TRBV7-3 to TRBJ2-6; D might be TRBD2 (8 bases). Between the trimmed V and J ends, which lost 1 base and 2 bases, there was a span of 30 bases. CDR3 size: 23 residues. Germline values: CDR1 SGHTA, CDR2 FQGTGA. The CDR3 bases are TGTGCCAGCAGCTTAATCCCGGGGGGGACCTTTGACAGGGCCGTTGCTGGGGCCAACGTCCTGACTTTC. This codes for CASSLIPGGTFDRAVAGANVLTF. The complete variable domain, with remaining parts taken from reference TRBV7-3 and TRBJ2-6, reads GAGVSQTPSNKVTEKGKYVELRCDPISGHTALYWYRQSLGQGPEFLIYFQGTGAADDSGLPNDRFFAVRPEGSVSTLKIQRTERGDSAVYLCASSLIPGGTFDRAVAGANVLTFGAGSRLTVL.

This clone showed up just once. This chain connects TRBV5-3 to TRBJ2-1, with 11 bases matching TRBD2. TRBV5-3 is labeled an ORF, and its function is uncertain. Losses at the gene ends were 0 bases for V and 8 bases for J; bases not matched to a gene: 4. The CDR3 totals 15 residues. The CDR3 is CARSLGLAGGYEQFF. The CDR3 DNA follows: TGTGCCAGAAGCTTGGGCCTAGCGGGAGGATATGAGCAGTTCTTC.

The chain has TRBV27 and TRBJ2-1, with D possibly being TRBD2 (6 bases). Trimming took 3 bases from V and 0 from J, leaving 6 bases between them. CDR1 is MNHEY and CDR2 is SMNVEV in the germline V gene (reference sequence). The length of the CDR3 is 14 residues. CDR3 in amino acids: CASSLTSSYNEQFF. The CDR3 DNA follows: TGTGCCAGCAGTTTGACTAGCTCCTACAATGAGCAGTTCTTC.

This clone was seen just once. The chain carries TRBV19 and TRBJ1-2; a possible D gene is TRBD1 (6 bases). CDR3 size: 13 residues. Germline lookup yields CDR1 LNHDA and CDR2 SQIVND (reference sequence). V was clipped by 3 bases and J by 2 bases, with 7 bases between them. The CDR3 sequence is CASSIDRNYGYTF. CDR3 coding DNA: TGTGCCAGTAGTATCGACAGGAACTATGGCTACACCTTC.